This record covers a single TCR beta chain. TCRdb keeps only in-frame clones here, not all; method: immunoSEQ multiplex PCR. The sample contains about 170,000 clones, approximately 92% of which appear only once. This sample is part of a study of control samples from healthy donors and cancer patients. Germline assignment: CDR1 MDHEN and CDR2 SYDVKM. The ends were cut back, 3 bases at V and 7 bases at J, with 18 bases in the middle. There are 15 residues in the CDR3. Sequenced input: blood. The TCR comes from a woman aged 55 to 70 in good health. The V call is TRBV28, the J call TRBJ1-2, with D possibly being TRBD1 (6 bases). The CDR3 DNA sequence: TGTGCCAGCAGTTTTCTCGCCAGGGGTGAAGGTGGCTACACCTTC. Encoded protein: CASSFLARGEGGYTF.